This T cell receptor beta chain was identified during a study of T-cell memory formation after mild COVID-19. In TCRdb, the 5' RACE reads were re-called with MiXCR into one record per CDR3 protein. The sample comprises around 140,000 distinct CDR3 sequences, 15% to 20% of which are singletons, and about 2% rests with the top ten. V was pared by 0 bases and J by 4 bases, with 1 base of the junction left unmatched. The germline V gene has CDR1 MNHEY and CDR2 SVGEGT. There are 15 residues in the CDR3. The chain uses TRBV6-2 or TRBV6-3 and TRBJ2-7; TRBD2 aligns across 12 bases. The sequence was collected from an adult woman who had mild COVID-19 (a few samples of this study predate the infection). Cell type and time point are not known. Sequencing was done on a sample of PBMCs or a T cell subset sorted from them (not recorded which). The CDR3 here is CASSYSTSGSYEQYF. The CDR3 nucleotides are TGTGCCAGCAGTTACTCGACTAGCGGGAGTTACGAGCAGTACTTC.